These T cell receptor beta chains were read from a single sample in a study of Graves' ophthalmopathy and Graves' hyperthyroidism. TCRdb used MiXCR to reprocess the multiplex PCR reads, holding one entry per CDR3 protein. The sample records about 340,000 distinct CDR3 sequences, 15% to 20% being singletons. Sequenced material: peripheral blood. The origin of the receptors is an adult man with Graves' ophthalmopathy. Both conserved end residues are trimmed from each CDR3.

j_call,v_call,cdr3_aa
TRBJ2-7,TRBV7-9,ASSPRDGYYEQY
TRBJ2-5,TRBV14,ASSHRRWEPQETQY
TRBJ1-1,TRBV20-1,SASEILPLNTEAF
TRBJ2-5,TRBV6-2/TRBV6-3,ASSYFLAGPQETQY
TRBJ2-5,TRBV7-2,ASRLRTRLETQY
TRBJ1-1,TRBV6-1,ASSRESEAF
TRBJ2-7,TRBV11-2,ASSRMLQGTAVEQY
TRBJ2-5,TRBV7-2,ASSTLRTSGEAQY
TRBJ2-7,TRBV5-6,ASSLVAGMLRRYEQY
TRBJ2-5,TRBV11-2,ASSLAEETQY
TRBJ1-1,TRBV7-3,ASSLMLNTEAF
TRBJ1-1,TRBV19,ASSDRSVAIAPGAF
TRBJ1-1,TRBV5-1,ASSFRQGGTEAF
TRBJ1-1,TRBV10-3,AISRDRDTEAF
TRBJ2-2,TRBV7-9,ASSLAETGELF
TRBJ1-1,TRBV3-1,ASSQDPNTEAF